The 11 T cell receptor beta chains below all came from one sample that was sequenced in a study of blood T cell repertoires in COVID-19. Only in-frame clones appear in the TCRdb table, and some are missing; sequencing was by immunoSEQ multiplex PCR. The sample has 150,000 to 200,000 clones, 75% to 80% seen once; the top ten hold around 8.1%. The sequenced sample was peripheral blood. The source is a woman between 50 and 59 years old with active or convalescent COVID-19.

The chain employs TRBV7-9 and TRBJ1-4, with 9 bases matching TRBD1. The CDR3 is 15 amino acids. Trimming cost V 1 base and J 3 bases; bases outside gene matches: 0. Per germline, CDR1 SEHNR and CDR2 FQNEAQ (reference sequence). The CDR3: CASSLGTGANEKLFF. CDR3 nucleotides: TGTGCCAGCAGCTTAGGGACAGGGGCTAATGAAAAACTGTTTTTT.

In this sample, this clone turned up a few times. J is TRBJ2-7 and V is TRBV9; possibly TRBD2 for D (6 bases). There are 13 residues in the CDR3. The germline V gene encodes CDR1 SGDLS and CDR2 YYNGEE. The ends were cut back, 2 bases at V and 6 bases at J, with 12 bases in the middle. The CDR3 sequence is CASSVRGIGEQYF. Here the CDR3 DNA reads TGTGCCAGCAGCGTTCGCGGGATCGGCGAGCAGTACTTC.

V is TRBV5-8 and J is TRBJ2-3, with 8 positions matching TRBD1. From germline, CDR1 is SGHTS and CDR2 YDEGEE. V was pared by 2 bases and J by 4 bases, with 3 bases of the junction left unmatched. The CDR3 spans 14 residues. CDR3 in amino acids: CASSLDRGADTQYF. In DNA, the CDR3 is TGTGCCAGCAGCTTAGACAGGGGTGCAGATACGCAGTATTTT.

V usage is TRBV5-1 and J usage is TRBJ1-2; 9 bases are shared with TRBD1. After removal of 2 bases from V and 4 bases from J, the junction contained 6 bases not matched to a gene. The CDR3 loop spans 15 amino acids. CDR1 is SGHRS, CDR2 YFSETQ, per germline. The CDR3 here is CASSLRTGVSYGYTF. The CDR3 DNA is TGCGCCAGCAGCTTAAGGACAGGGGTGTCCTATGGCTACACCTTC. Full variable domain (missing parts from reference TRBV5-1 and TRBJ1-2): KAGVTQTPRYLIKTRGQQVTLSCSPISGHRSVSWYQQTPGQGLQFLFEYFSETQRNKGNFPGRFSGRQFSNSRSEMNVSTLELGDSALYLCASSLRTGVSYGYTFGSGTRLTVV.

The V call is TRBV9, the J call TRBJ2-4; the match to TRBD2 covers 14 bases. V lost 3 bases and J lost 3; bases outside the gene matches: 2. Germline V CDR1 and CDR2: SGDLS, YYNGEE. This CDR3 has 16 residues. The CDR3 DNA follows: TGTGCCAGCAGCGCTGGGACTAGCGGGGGCAAAAACATTCAGTACTTC. Its translation is CASSAGTSGGKNIQYF.

The V gene is TRBV19, the J gene TRBJ1-5; no definite D call. CDR1 is LNHDA, CDR2 SQIVND, per germline (reference sequence). This CDR3 has 17 amino acids. Trimming removed 4 bases from V and 0 bases from J, with 16 bases in between. The CDR3 bases are TGTGCCAGTAGTACCCAGACTACGGAGTATAGCAATCAGCCCCAGCATTTT. It encodes CASSTQTTEYSNQPQHF.

The chain couples TRBV6-1 to TRBJ2-7, with a weak D call TRBD1 (5 bases). Germline V gives CDR1 MNHNS, CDR2 SASEGT. V lost 3 bases and J 0 bases, leaving 12 bases between the germline ends. This CDR3 comprises 15 residues. The CDR3 loop is CASSDSRGSSYEQYF. The CDR3 nucleotides read TGTGCCAGCAGTGATAGTAGGGGAAGCTCCTACGAGCAGTACTTC.

The V call is TRBV10-3, the J call TRBJ2-5; D not resolved. This CDR3 is built from 15 residues. Germline V gene data show CDR1 as ENHRY and CDR2 as SYGVKD. Between the trimmed V and J ends, which lost 3 bases and 2 bases, there was a span of 13 bases. The chain's CDR3 is CAISDEAHSQETQYF. The CDR3 nucleotides are TGTGCCATCAGTGATGAGGCACACTCTCAAGAGACCCAGTACTTC.

The V and J genes are TRBV2 and TRBJ2-2; D unclear. The germline V gene encodes CDR1 SNHLY and CDR2 FYNNEI. V was trimmed by 8 bases and J by 9 bases, leaving 7 bases between them. This CDR3 comprises 10 residues. CDR3: CASAIRELFF. The CDR3 nucleotides read TGTGCCAGCGCGATCCGGGAGCTGTTTTTT.

The sample holds one count of this clone. V is TRBV7-2 and J is TRBJ1-6, with 7 nucleotides matching TRBD1. CDR3 size: 14 residues. The V gene's germline CDR1 is SGHTA and CDR2 FQGNSA. V lost 5 bases, J lost 7 bases, and 5 bases stayed unmatched. This CDR3 reads CASSLDRVNSPLHF. CDR3 DNA: TGTGCCAGCAGCCTAGACAGGGTAAATTCACCCCTCCACTTT.

The chain combines TRBV7-8 with TRBJ2-5; 14 nucleotides align to TRBD2. The CDR3 is made up of 15 amino acids. V lost 11 bases, J lost 0 bases, and 5 bases stayed unmatched. CDR1 is SGHVS and CDR2 is FQNEAQ in the germline V gene. This CDR3 reads CAGGLAGGYQETQYF. The DNA for the CDR3 is TGTGCCGGCGGACTAGCGGGAGGCTACCAAGAGACCCAGTACTTC.